This TCR beta chain was sequenced in a study of brain T cells in children with intractable seizures. Data came from immunoSEQ multiplex PCR; TCRdb stores just in-frame clones and leaves some out. Here the sample spans 100,000 to 120,000 clones, 94% being singletons. Remarks on this clone: Its target is unknown.

Sequencing was limited to surgery cases with top T cell transcript signatures in brain tissue. Pre-surgery treatment included at least one anti-epileptic drug. Study conclusions and caveats: Viral specificity was inferred only from CDR3 similarity; HCMV serostatus was unknown.

With 5 bases removed from V and 6 bases from J, the gap between germline ends came to 20 bases. Germline V CDR1 and CDR2: MNHEY, SMNVEV (reference sequence). The CDR3 loop spans 16 amino acids. V is TRBV27 and J is TRBJ2-4; D may match TRBD1 or TRBD2 (5 bases each). The starting material was peripheral blood, obtained at surgery. This TCR derives from a boy under two years old with hemimegalencephaly and intractable seizures. The CDR3 is CASSPGRDGPPNIQYF. The DNA for the CDR3 is TGTGCCAGCAGTCCTGGCCGGGACGGGCCACCAAACATTCAGTACTTC.